The clone carrying this T cell receptor (beta chain) was counted only a few times. Clones were read by immunoSEQ multiplex PCR, and TCRdb kept only the in-frame ones, dropping some. The table shows 200,000 to 300,000 clones, with approximately 90% occurring only once. Germline loops: CDR1 SGHNT, CDR2 YENEEA. After removal of 4 bases from V and 6 bases from J, the junction contained 8 bases not matched to a gene. The CDR3 runs to 14 residues. The sample comes from a study of blood T cell repertoires in COVID-19. Looking at the study overall: T cells, B-cell-depleted T cells, or PBMCs provided the cDNA or gDNA that served as material.

This sequence was found in a woman aged 25 to 39 who had recovered from COVID-19. The chain joins TRBV11-3 to TRBJ2-7; 8 nucleotides agree with TRBD1. Specimen: PBMCs or T cells enriched from blood (not recorded which). The CDR3 is CASSSPRDRGEQYF. As DNA, the CDR3 is TGTGCCAGCAGCTCGCCCCGTGACAGGGGCGAGCAGTACTTC. Full variable domain (remainder filled in from reference TRBV11-3 and TRBJ2-7): EAGVVQSPRYKIIEKKQPVAFWCNPISGHNTLYWYLQNLGQGPELLIRYENEEAVDDSQLPKDRFSAERLKGVDSTLKIQPAELGDSAVYLCASSSPRDRGEQYFGPGTRLTVT.